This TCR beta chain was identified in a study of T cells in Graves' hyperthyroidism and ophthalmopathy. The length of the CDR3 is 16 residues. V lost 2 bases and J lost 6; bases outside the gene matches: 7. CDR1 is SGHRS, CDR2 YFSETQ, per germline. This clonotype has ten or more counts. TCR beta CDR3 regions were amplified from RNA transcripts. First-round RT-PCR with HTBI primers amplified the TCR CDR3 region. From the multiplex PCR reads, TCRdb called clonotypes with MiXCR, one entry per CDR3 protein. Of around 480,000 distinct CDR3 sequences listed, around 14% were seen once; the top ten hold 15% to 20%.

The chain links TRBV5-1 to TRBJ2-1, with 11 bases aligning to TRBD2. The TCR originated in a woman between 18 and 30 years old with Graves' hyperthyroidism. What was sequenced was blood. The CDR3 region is CASSFGTSGDINEQFF. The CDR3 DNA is TGCGCCAGCAGCTTTGGGACTAGCGGAGATATCAATGAGCAGTTCTTC.